The next 11 T cell receptor beta chains were all read from a single sample in a study of blood T cells in healthy people across ages. A second PCR, run for about 6 to 12 cycles, used a sample-barcoded 5' primer plus a J-beta primer mix. TCRdb re-derived calls from the 5' RACE reads in MiXCR, one entry per CDR3 protein. The table has about 1.8 million distinct CDR3 sequences, roughly 49% seen once; the top ten hold approximately 2.1%. The sequencing sample was made of blood. The receptors stem from a middle-aged woman in good health.

The chain combines TRBV20-1 with TRBJ2-5; 8 nucleotides agree with TRBD1. The J call could be wrong; TRBJ2-7 is a better fit for the DNA end. Per germline, CDR1 DFQATT and CDR2 SNEGSKA (reference sequence). The CDR3 spans 14 residues. The CDR3 sequence: CSACDRGRSDEQYF. DNA for the CDR3: TGCAGTGCCTGCGACAGGGGTCGGAGCGACGAGCAGTACTTC.

V gene TRBV6-2 or TRBV6-3 combines with J gene TRBJ2-1; tentative D call: TRBD1 (6 bases). The germline gives CDR1 MNHEY, CDR2 SVGEGT. This CDR3 region has 14 residues. Trimming removed 6 bases from V and 0 bases from J, with 9 bases in between. The CDR3 region is CASRLTGSYNEQFF. The DNA of the CDR3 is TGTGCCAGCAGACTGACAGGCTCCTACAATGAGCAGTTCTTC.

V usage is TRBV4-3 and J usage is TRBJ1-2; TRBD1 agrees at 9 bases. The germline gives CDR1 LGHNA, CDR2 YSLEER. The CDR3 is made up of 17 amino acids. Germline trimming cut 0 bases from V and 3 bases from J; bases unmatched to any gene: 8. The CDR3 nucleotides read TGCGCCAGCAGCCAAGATTTTGGGACAGGGAACGACTATGGCTACACCTTC. This encodes CASSQDFGTGNDYGYTF.

V and J are TRBV6-2 or TRBV6-3 and TRBJ1-1; no clear D gene. Trimming removed 5 bases from V and 10 bases from J, with 14 bases in between. The CDR3 is 12 residues long. CDR1 is MNHEY, CDR2 SVGEGT, per germline. CDR3 region: CASSTNPAGAFF. CDR3 bases: TGTGCCAGCAGTACTAACCCTGCCGGAGCTTTCTTT.

This chain joins TRBV20-1 and TRBJ2-5, with TRBD2 matching over 8 bases. The CDR3 runs to 16 residues. Looked up from germline, CDR1 is DFQATT and CDR2 is SNEGSKA (reference sequence). V dropped 6 bases and J dropped 3; count of bases not matched to a gene: 15. CDR3 DNA sequence: TGCAGTGCCGGGACTAGAGGAGCGGGGGTAGAAGAGACCCAGTACTTC. Residues: CSAGTRGAGVEETQYF.

This clonotype was counted between two and nine times. This chain connects TRBV4-1 to TRBJ2-7; 8 nucleotides match TRBD2. CDR1 MGHRA and CDR2 YSYEKL come from the germline V gene. Trimming at V came to 4 bases and at J to 3 bases, leaving 8 bases not matched to a gene. The CDR3 covers 15 residues. CDR3 sequence reads: CASSLIPGGLYEQYF. The CDR3 bases are TGCGCCAGCAGCCTTATCCCGGGGGGGCTCTACGAGCAGTACTTC.

The CDR3 DNA reads as TGTGCCAGCAGCCAAGATCCAGGGGGCAGCGACAATGAGCAGTTCTTC. Its translation: CASSQDPGGSDNEQFF. This chain uses TRBV3-1 with TRBJ2-1, with 8 bases fitting TRBD1. Germline V gives CDR1 LGHDT, CDR2 YNNKEL (reference sequence). The ends lost 0 bases at V and 5 bases at J; junction bases unmatched: 6. The CDR3 is 16 residues long.

J is TRBJ2-7 and V is TRBV4-1, with D perhaps TRBD1 or TRBD2 (5 bases each). Trimming pared 0 bases from V and 4 bases from J, leaving 19 bases between. CDR3 length equals 17 residues. Germline assignment: CDR1 MGHRA and CDR2 YSYEKL. This CDR3 is CASSQETNGAQRYEQYF. CDR3 nucleotide sequence: TGCGCCAGCAGCCAAGAGACCAACGGGGCCCAGAGGTACGAGCAGTACTTC.

This clonotype was counted once. The chain couples TRBV27 to TRBJ2-7; D unresolved. The CDR3 is 15 amino acids. Germline CDR1 reads MNHEY; CDR2 reads SMNVEV (reference sequence). V gave up 2 bases and J gave up 5 bases, with 16 bases separating them. The CDR3 region has the DNA TGTGCCAGCAGTTTAGAATCCTGGGGTGGTAACGAGCAGTACTTC. Translation gives CASSLESWGGNEQYF.

This clonotype was detected a few times. The chain joins TRBV12-3 or TRBV12-4 to TRBJ2-1, with D possibly being TRBD2 (7 bases). The V gene lost 7 bases and the J gene lost 2 bases, with 15 bases spanning the gap. The CDR3 extends over 15 amino acids. The DNA for the CDR3 is TGTGCCAGCAACCAAGGGGGGGGACCCTACAATGAGCAGTTCTTC. This translates into CASNQGGGPYNEQFF.

The chain is built from TRBV10-3 and TRBJ2-5; 9 bases agree with TRBD2. The CDR3 is 13 residues long. Germline-derived CDR1 and CDR2 are ENHRY and SYGVKD. After removal of 4 bases from V and 3 bases from J, the junction contained 0 bases not matched to a gene. CDR3 coding DNA: TGTGCCATCAGTGGCGGGGGGGAAGAGACCCAGTACTTC. Residues: CAISGGGEETQYF.